This TCR beta chain is drawn from a study of OX40 agonist ivuxolimab in advanced cancers. Study summary: Enrollees could have had prior anti-PD-1, anti-PD-L1 or anti-CTLA-4 therapy, which under 50% had received. Points from the study as a whole: Relative to CD4+ cells, CD8+ T cells on average had more expanded clones.

The CDR3 length is 14 residues. V was clipped by 5 bases and J by 6 bases, with 15 bases between them. The V gene's germline CDR1 is SGHAT and CDR2 FQNNGV. TCRdb keeps only in-frame clones here, not all; method: immunoSEQ multiplex PCR. The sample lists around 94,000 clones, 92% occurring once. Samples were taken at baseline and on day 1 of cycles 4 and 7. To note about this clone: Its specificity is unknown.

The chain carries TRBV11-2 and TRBJ2-3; D might be TRBD1 (5 bases). The source is an adult with an advanced solid tumor such as melanoma, head and neck, liver or kidney cancer. The source material was CD4+ or CD8+ T cells sorted from blood, sampled in a trial of the OX40 agonist ivuxolimab. The CDR3: CASSHSQGSDTQYF. The CDR3 DNA sequence: TGTGCCAGCAGCCATTCTCAGGGTAGCGATACGCAGTATTTT.